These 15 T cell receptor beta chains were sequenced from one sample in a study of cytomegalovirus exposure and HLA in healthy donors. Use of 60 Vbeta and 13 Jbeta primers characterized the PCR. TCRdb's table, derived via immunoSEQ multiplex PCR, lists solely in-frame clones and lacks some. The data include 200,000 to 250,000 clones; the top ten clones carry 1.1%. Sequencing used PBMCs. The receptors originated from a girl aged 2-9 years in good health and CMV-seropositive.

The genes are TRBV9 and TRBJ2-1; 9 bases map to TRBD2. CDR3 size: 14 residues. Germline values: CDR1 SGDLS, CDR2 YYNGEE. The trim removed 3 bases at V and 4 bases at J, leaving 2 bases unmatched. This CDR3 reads CASSGREGYNEQFF. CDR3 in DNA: TGTGCCAGCAGCGGGCGGGAGGGATACAATGAGCAGTTCTTC. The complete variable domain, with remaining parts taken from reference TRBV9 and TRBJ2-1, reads DSGVTQTPKHLITATGQRVTLRCSPRSGDLSVYWYQQSLDQGLQFLIQYYNGEERAKGNILERFSAQQFPDLHSELNLSSLELGDSALYFCASSGREGYNEQFFGPGTRLTVL.

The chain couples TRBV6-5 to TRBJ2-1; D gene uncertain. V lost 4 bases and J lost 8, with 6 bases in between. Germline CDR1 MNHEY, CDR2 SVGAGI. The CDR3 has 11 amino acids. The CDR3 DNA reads TGTGCCAGCAGTTCGCGCTATGAGCAGTTCTTC. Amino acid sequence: CASSSRYEQFF.

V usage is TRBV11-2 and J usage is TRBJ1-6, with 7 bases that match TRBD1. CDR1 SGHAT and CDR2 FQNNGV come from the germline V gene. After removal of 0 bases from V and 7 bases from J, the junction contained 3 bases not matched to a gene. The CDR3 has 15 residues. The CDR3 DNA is TGTGCCAGCAGCTTAGAGGCAGGGGGGAATTCACCCCTCCACTTT. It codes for CASSLEAGGNSPLHF.

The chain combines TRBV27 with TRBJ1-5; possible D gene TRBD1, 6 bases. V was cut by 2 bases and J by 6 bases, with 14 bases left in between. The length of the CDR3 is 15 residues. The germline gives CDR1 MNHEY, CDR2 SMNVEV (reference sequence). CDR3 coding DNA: TGTGCCAGCAGTTTAGTGGGGGCGGGTAGTCAGCCCCAGCATTTT. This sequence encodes CASSLVGAGSQPQHF.

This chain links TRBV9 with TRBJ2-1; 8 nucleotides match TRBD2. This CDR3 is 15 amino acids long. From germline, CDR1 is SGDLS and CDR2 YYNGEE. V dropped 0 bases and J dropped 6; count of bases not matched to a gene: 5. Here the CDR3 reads CASSVVLAGINEQFF. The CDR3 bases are TGTGCCAGCAGCGTAGTTTTAGCGGGGATCAATGAGCAGTTCTTC.

The CDR3 is CASSHWTSGSGEQFF. CDR3 bases: TGTGCCAGCAGCCATTGGACTAGCGGGAGTGGGGAGCAGTTCTTC. This chain uses TRBV7-6 with TRBJ2-1; 13 bases agree with TRBD2. V trimming: 5 bases; J trimming: 10 bases; junction bases outside the gene matches: 8. Germline loops: CDR1 SGHVS, CDR2 FNYEAQ. The CDR3 spans 15 residues.

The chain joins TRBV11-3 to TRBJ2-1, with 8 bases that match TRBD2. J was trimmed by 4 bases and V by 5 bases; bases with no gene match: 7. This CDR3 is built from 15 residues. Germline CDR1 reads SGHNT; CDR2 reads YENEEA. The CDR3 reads CASSLSGERYNEQFF. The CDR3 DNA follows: TGTGCCAGCAGCCTTAGCGGGGAAAGGTACAATGAGCAGTTCTTC.

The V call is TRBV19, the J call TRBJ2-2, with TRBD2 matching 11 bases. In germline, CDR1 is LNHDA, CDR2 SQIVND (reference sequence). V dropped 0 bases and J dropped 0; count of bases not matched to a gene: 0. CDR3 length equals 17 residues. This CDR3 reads CASSIEGLAANTGELFF. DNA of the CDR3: TGTGCCAGTAGTATAGAGGGACTAGCGGCGAACACCGGGGAGCTGTTTTTT.

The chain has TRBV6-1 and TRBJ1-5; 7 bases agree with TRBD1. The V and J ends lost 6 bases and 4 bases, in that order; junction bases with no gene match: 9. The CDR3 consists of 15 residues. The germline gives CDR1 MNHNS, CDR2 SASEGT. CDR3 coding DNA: TGTGCCAGCAGGAACCGACAGGGTACGAATCAGCCCCAGCATTTT. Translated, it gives CASRNRQGTNQPQHF.

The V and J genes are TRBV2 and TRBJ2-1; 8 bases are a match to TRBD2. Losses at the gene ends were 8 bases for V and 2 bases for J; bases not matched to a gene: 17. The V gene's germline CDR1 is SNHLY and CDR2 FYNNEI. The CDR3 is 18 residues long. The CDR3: CASGLSRSGGATYNEQFF. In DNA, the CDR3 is TGTGCCAGCGGTTTATCCCGCTCGGGGGGGGCCACCTACAATGAGCAGTTCTTC.

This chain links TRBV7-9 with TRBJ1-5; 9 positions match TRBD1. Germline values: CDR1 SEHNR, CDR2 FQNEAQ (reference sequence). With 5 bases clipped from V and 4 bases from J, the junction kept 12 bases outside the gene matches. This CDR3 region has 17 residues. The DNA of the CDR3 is TGTGCCAGCAGCCCGGGGGGTGGGACAGGGAGGAATCAGCCCCAGCATTTT. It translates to CASSPGGGTGRNQPQHF.

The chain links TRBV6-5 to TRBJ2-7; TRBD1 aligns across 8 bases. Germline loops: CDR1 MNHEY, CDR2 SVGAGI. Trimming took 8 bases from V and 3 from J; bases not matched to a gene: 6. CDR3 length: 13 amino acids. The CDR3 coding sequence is TGTGCCAGCGGACAGGGAGGCGGCTACGAGCAGTACTTC. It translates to CASGQGGGYEQYF.

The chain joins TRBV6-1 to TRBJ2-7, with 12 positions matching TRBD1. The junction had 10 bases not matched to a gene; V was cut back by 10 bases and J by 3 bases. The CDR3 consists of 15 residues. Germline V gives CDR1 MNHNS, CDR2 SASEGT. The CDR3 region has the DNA TGTGCCACCATGGACCGGGACAGGGGGCACTACGAGCAGTACTTC. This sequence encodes CATMDRDRGHYEQYF.

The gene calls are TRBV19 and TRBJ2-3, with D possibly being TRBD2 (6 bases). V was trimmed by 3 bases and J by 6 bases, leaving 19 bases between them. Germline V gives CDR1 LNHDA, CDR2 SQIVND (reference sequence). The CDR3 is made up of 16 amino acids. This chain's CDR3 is CASSMSRELTWDTQYF. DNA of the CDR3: TGTGCCAGTAGTATGTCTCGGGAGCTAACATGGGATACGCAGTATTTT. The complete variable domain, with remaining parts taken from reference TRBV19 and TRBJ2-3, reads DGGITQSPKYLFRKEGQNVTLSCEQNLNHDAMYWYRQDPGQGLRLIYYSQIVNDFQKGDIAEGYSVSREKKESFPLTVTSAQKNPTAFYLCASSMSRELTWDTQYFGPGTRLTVL.

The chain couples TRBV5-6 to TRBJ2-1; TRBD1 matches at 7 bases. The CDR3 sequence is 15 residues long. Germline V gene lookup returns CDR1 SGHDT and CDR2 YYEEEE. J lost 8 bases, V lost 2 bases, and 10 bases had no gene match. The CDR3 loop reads CASSLTGVGRHEQFF. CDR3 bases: TGTGCCAGCAGCTTAACAGGGGTGGGCCGACATGAGCAGTTCTTC.